The clone carrying this T cell receptor (beta chain) was seen only a few times. Per the authors' pipeline: Counts of nucleated cells, estimated from reference gene primer amplification, were obtained. Here immunoSEQ multiplex PCR was the method, and the copy in TCRdb shows in-frame clones only, minus some. Clone size and the V and J calls come from that table; the DNA yielded D and trimming. This table holds 62,000 or so clones, more than 80% found once. This sample stems from a study of blood T cell repertoires in COVID-19. Study background: The study drew acute and convalescent COVID-19 samples from the United States, Italy and Spain. PBMCs, B-cell-depleted T cells, or T cells provided the cDNA or gDNA that made up the material.

Per germline, CDR1 LNHDA and CDR2 SQIVND (reference sequence). This CDR3 contains 15 residues. The V segment lost 1 base and the J segment 3 bases; nucleotides outside the gene matches: 3. This TCR derives from a woman between 40 and 50 years old with acute COVID-19. The sequenced sample was PBMCs or T cells enriched from blood (not recorded which). The chain joins TRBV19 to TRBJ1-5; 7 bases align to TRBD1. DNA of the CDR3: TGTGCCAGTAGTATAGTCGGGACAGACAATCAGCCCCAGCATTTT. Protein sequence: CASSIVGTDNQPQHF.